The 18 T cell receptor beta chains below all came from one sample that was sequenced in a study of T cells in Graves' hyperthyroidism and ophthalmopathy. It was RNA transcripts that yielded the amplified TCR beta CDR3 regions. Primed by the HTBI set, a first-round RT-PCR was run on the TCR CDR3. TCRdb called the multiplex PCR reads again in MiXCR, with one record for every CDR3 protein. The sample shows 700,000 or so distinct CDR3 sequences, about 17% of them seen only once. The sample was blood. The origin of the receptors is a man aged 18 to 35 with Graves' hyperthyroidism.

This clonotype was recorded at least ten times. The chain links TRBV12-3 or TRBV12-4 to TRBJ2-5, with D hard to call. Trimming removed 3 bases from V and 1 base from J, with 3 bases in between. The CDR3 extends over 12 amino acids. CDR3 DNA: TGTGCCAGCAGTTTTTCCCAAGAGACCCAGTACTTC. It yields the protein CASSFSQETQYF.

The chain carries TRBV20-1 and TRBJ2-3; D could derive from TRBD1 or TRBD2 (6 bases each). Trimming took off 5 bases at V and 0 bases at J, with 12 bases between the two ends. The germline V gene has CDR1 DFQATT and CDR2 SNEGSKA (reference sequence). The CDR3 has 14 amino acids. CDR3 nucleotide sequence: TGCAGTGCTGGAGGGACATACAGCACAGATACGCAGTATTTT. It specifies CSAGGTYSTDTQYF.

The gene calls are TRBV20-1 and TRBJ1-2; 8 bases map to TRBD1. The CDR3 length is 14 residues. The germline V gene encodes CDR1 DFQATT and CDR2 SNEGSKA (reference sequence). The V segment lost 4 bases and the J segment 1 base; nucleotides outside the gene matches: 5. The CDR3 loop reads CSAKRQGINYGYTF. CDR3 sequence (DNA): TGCAGTGCTAAAAGACAGGGGATTAACTATGGCTACACCTTC.

This chain connects TRBV29-1 to TRBJ2-5, with TRBD2 matching over 10 bases. CDR1 and CDR2 from the germline V gene are SQVTM and ANQGSEA. V shed 4 bases, J shed 1 base, and the junction held 0 bases outside the gene matches. The CDR3 covers 13 residues. CDR3 in DNA: TGCAGCGTTGGGACTAGCGGCCAAGAGACCCAGTACTTC. Its protein product is CSVGTSGQETQYF.

The genes are TRBV6-1 and TRBJ2-3; D not resolved. CDR3 length equals 13 residues. Germline lookup yields CDR1 MNHNS and CDR2 SASEGT. The V end was cut by 7 bases, the J end by 4 bases, with 12 bases between. The DNA of the CDR3 is TGTGCCAGCACTATTACCGGTCCAGATACGCAGTATTTT. Protein: CASTITGPDTQYF.

This clonotype has at least ten counts. This chain connects TRBV7-2 to TRBJ2-4; TRBD1 or TRBD2 may be the D gene (5 bases each). The germline CDR1 and CDR2 sequences are SGHTA and FQGNSA. V was pared by 3 bases and J by 7 bases, with 10 bases between. The CDR3 extends over 13 amino acids. The CDR3 sequence is CASSFGTGNIQYF. As DNA, the CDR3 is TGTGCCAGCAGCTTCGGGACCGGGAACATTCAGTACTTC.

This clonotype has ten or more counts. This sequence joins TRBV7-8 and TRBJ2-2, with D perhaps TRBD1 or TRBD2 (5 bases each). The length of the CDR3 is 16 residues. Germline CDR1 is SGHVS and CDR2 is FQNEAQ. The V and J ends lost 2 bases and 2 bases respectively, with 12 bases between them. The DNA for the CDR3 is TGTGCCAGCAGCTTAAACGGGGCGCGAAACACCGGGGAGCTGTTTTTT. It yields the protein CASSLNGARNTGELFF.

There are many counts of this clonotype. CDR3 DNA: TGTGCCATCAGTATGGACAGGGGGCAGTACTTC. Translation: CAISMDRGQYF. V usage is TRBV10-3 and J usage is TRBJ2-7, with 9 bases lining up with TRBD1. CDR3 length: 11 amino acids. With 5 bases clipped from V and 9 bases from J, the junction kept 2 bases outside the gene matches. Germline lookup yields CDR1 ENHRY and CDR2 SYGVKD.

This rearrangement joins TRBV2 to TRBJ2-5; the match to TRBD1 covers 8 bases. This CDR3 has 15 amino acids. Germline V CDR1 and CDR2: SNHLY, FYNNEI. J gave up 4 bases and V 2 bases, and 6 bases lay outside the gene matches. CDR3 sequence reads: CASSETRGRGETQYF. The DNA of the CDR3 is TGTGCCAGCAGTGAAACCAGGGGGCGGGGAGAGACCCAGTACTTC.

This rearrangement joins TRBV20-1 to TRBJ2-5; perhaps TRBD1 as D (6 bases). The CDR3 is made up of 15 amino acids. Germline V gene sequence: CDR1 DFQATT, CDR2 SNEGSKA (reference sequence). Trimming left V 0 bases short and J 5 bases short, with 16 bases between. CDR3 in amino acids: CSARDRSTGGETQYF. The CDR3 DNA follows: TGCAGTGCTAGAGATCGGTCGACAGGCGGGGAGACCCAGTACTTC.

This clonotype has ten or more counts. The J gene is TRBJ2-7, the V gene TRBV10-3; 8 bases map to TRBD1. Trimming took 11 bases from V and 5 from J; bases not matched to a gene: 11. Germline CDR1 and CDR2: ENHRY and SYGVKD. The CDR3 runs to 13 residues. Here the CDR3 reads CAVAPGQAHEQYF. The CDR3, as DNA: TGTGCCGTAGCTCCGGGACAGGCCCACGAGCAGTACTTC.

At least ten counts were recorded for this clonotype. The V call is TRBV6-4, the J call TRBJ2-2, with TRBD1 matching over 10 bases. V gave up 6 bases and J gave up 3 bases; unmatched junction bases: 4. The germline V gene has CDR1 MRHNA and CDR2 SNTAGT. The CDR3 is 15 amino acids. The CDR3: CASSPGTGDTGELFF. CDR3 in DNA: TGTGCCAGCAGCCCCGGGACAGGGGACACCGGGGAGCTGTTTTTT.

In this sample, this clonotype turned up many times. The rearrangement links TRBV18 to TRBJ2-7; 7 bases are shared with TRBD1. CDR3 length equals 12 residues. J lost 6 bases, V lost 4 bases, and 3 bases had no gene match. Germline CDR1 reads KGHSH; CDR2 reads LQKENI. The CDR3 DNA follows: TGTGCCAGCTCACAAACAGGGGCCGAGCAGTACTTC. This translates into CASSQTGAEQYF.

This chain joins TRBV6-5 and TRBJ1-1; 8 bases align to TRBD1. CDR3 length equals 17 residues. Germline trimming cut 4 bases from V and 5 bases from J; bases unmatched to any gene: 15. Germline CDR1 reads MNHEY; CDR2 reads SVGAGI. CDR3 region: CASSSLMGARGRTEAFF. As DNA, the CDR3 is TGTGCCAGCAGTTCCCTTATGGGCGCCAGGGGGCGAACTGAAGCTTTCTTT.

The chain has TRBV6-1 and TRBJ2-2, with TRBD1 as a possible D gene (6 bases). Per the germline V gene, CDR1 is MNHNS and CDR2 is SASEGT. CDR3 length: 15 amino acids. V was cut by 6 bases and J by 1 base, with 12 bases left in between. The CDR3 DNA is TGTGCCAGCAGCCTACAGGGACGGAACACCGGGGAGCTGTTTTTT. Translation: CASSLQGRNTGELFF.

V gene TRBV20-1 combines with J gene TRBJ1-1; D not resolved. Trimming left V 1 base short and J 1 base short, with 4 bases between. Per the germline V gene, CDR1 is DFQATT and CDR2 is SNEGSKA (reference sequence). The CDR3 loop spans 12 amino acids. The CDR3 DNA reads TGCAGTGCTAGAGCCGCGAACACTGAAGCTTTCTTT. Translating gives CSARAANTEAFF.

This clonotype was seen a few times. This chain connects TRBV5-4 to TRBJ2-5; 8 bases line up with TRBD2. This CDR3 is 15 amino acids long. Germline V gene lookup returns CDR1 SGHNT and CDR2 YYREEE (reference sequence). V was clipped by 0 bases and J by 2 bases; unmatched bases: 3. CDR3 coding DNA: TGTGCCAGCAGCTTGGAGGCTAGCGGGCAAGAGACCCAGTACTTC. Its translation is CASSLEASGQETQYF.

This clonotype came up many times. The chain has TRBV24-1 and TRBJ2-5, with TRBD2 matching over 12 bases. The CDR3 spans 17 residues. The trim removed 4 bases at V and 0 bases at J, leaving 5 bases unmatched. The germline V gene encodes CDR1 KGHDR and CDR2 SFDVKD. This CDR3 reads CATSDTGLAGYQETQYF. The CDR3 region has the DNA TGTGCCACCAGTGACACCGGACTAGCGGGATACCAAGAGACCCAGTACTTC.